Shown below are 5 T cell receptor beta chains from a single sample sequenced in a study of blood T cell repertoires in COVID-19. Repertoires were generated with immunoSEQ multiplex PCR, while TCRdb's copy carries only in-frame clones and drops some. The sample consists of some 180,000 clones, roughly 88% of them appearing once. Material: peripheral blood. The origin of the receptors is a man in his forties or fifties with COVID-19, enrolled during active disease.

The rearrangement joins TRBV11-2 to TRBJ2-7, with TRBD2 matching over 8 bases. The CDR3 has 17 amino acids. V was clipped by 3 bases and J by 1 base; unmatched bases: 11. The germline gives CDR1 SGHAT, CDR2 FQNNGV. Written as DNA, the CDR3 is TGTGCCAGCAGCTTTTATTCCGGGACTAGAGATTCCTACGAGCAGTACTTC. Translation gives CASSFYSGTRDSYEQYF.

The rearrangement joins TRBV5-8 to TRBJ2-7; D is possibly TRBD1 (6 bases). The CDR3 is 14 amino acids. The germline V gene has CDR1 SGHTS and CDR2 YDEGEE. V gave up 2 bases and J gave up 1 base, with 10 bases separating them. CDR3 amino acids: CASSFRTDSYEQYF. The CDR3 DNA is TGTGCCAGCAGCTTTCGGACAGATTCCTACGAGCAGTACTTC.

The gene calls are TRBV15 and TRBJ2-3, with D possibly matching TRBD2 (6 bases). Germline V gene lookup returns CDR1 LNHNV and CDR2 YYDKDF (reference sequence). The CDR3 is 16 amino acids. Between the trimmed V and J ends, which lost 5 bases and 6 bases, there was a span of 21 bases. The chain's CDR3 is CATSLTRDFLSDTQYF. Written as DNA, the CDR3 is TGTGCCACCAGCCTTACCCGGGACTTTCTGTCGGATACGCAGTATTTT.

The chain uses TRBV11-2 and TRBJ2-1; TRBD2 is a possible D gene (6 bases). Germline V gene lookup returns CDR1 SGHAT and CDR2 FQNNGV. Between the trimmed V and J ends, which lost 5 bases and 7 bases, there was a span of 27 bases. CDR3 size: 18 residues. This chain's CDR3 is CASSPTLTSILLGNEQFF. CDR3 nucleotide sequence: TGTGCCAGCAGCCCGACCCTGACTAGTATTTTATTAGGGAATGAGCAGTTCTTC.

The chain links TRBV7-2 to TRBJ1-2, with D possibly matching TRBD1 (6 bases). Per germline, CDR1 SGHTA and CDR2 FQGNSA. V lost 6 bases and J 2 bases, leaving 10 bases between the germline ends. This CDR3 spans 13 amino acids. For the CDR3, the DNA is TGTGCCAGCAGTAATCAGGGGAACTATGGCTACACCTTC. Translating it yields CASSNQGNYGYTF.